The source of this TCR beta chain is a study of cytomegalovirus exposure and HLA in healthy donors. The count of this clone is one. The germline gives CDR1 MGHRA, CDR2 YSYEKL. V was pared by 0 bases and J by 4 bases, with 12 bases between. CDR3 length equals 15 residues. Only in-frame clones appear in the TCRdb table, and some are missing; sequencing was by immunoSEQ multiplex PCR. The table has about 110,000 clones, roughly nine tenths seen once; the top ten hold under 4.5%. The rearrangement uses TRBV4-1 and TRBJ1-2, with a tentative D call TRBD1 (5 bases). The sample comprised PBMCs. This receptor was identified in a woman under 30 in good health and CMV-seropositive. CDR3 protein: CASSQEVRVLYGYTF. The CDR3 nucleotides are TGCGCCAGCAGCCAAGAAGTCAGGGTCCTCTATGGCTACACCTTC.